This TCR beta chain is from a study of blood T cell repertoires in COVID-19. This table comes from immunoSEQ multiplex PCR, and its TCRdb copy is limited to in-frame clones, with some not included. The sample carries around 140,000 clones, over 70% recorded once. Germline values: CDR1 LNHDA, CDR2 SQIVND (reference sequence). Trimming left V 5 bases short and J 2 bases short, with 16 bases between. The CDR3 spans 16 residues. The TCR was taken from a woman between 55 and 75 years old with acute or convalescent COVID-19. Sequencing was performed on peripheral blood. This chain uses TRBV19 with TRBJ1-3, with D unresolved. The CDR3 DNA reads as TGTGCCAGTAGTCTGGGCGGAGGGAGAACTGGAAACACCATATATTTT. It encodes CASSLGGGRTGNTIYF.